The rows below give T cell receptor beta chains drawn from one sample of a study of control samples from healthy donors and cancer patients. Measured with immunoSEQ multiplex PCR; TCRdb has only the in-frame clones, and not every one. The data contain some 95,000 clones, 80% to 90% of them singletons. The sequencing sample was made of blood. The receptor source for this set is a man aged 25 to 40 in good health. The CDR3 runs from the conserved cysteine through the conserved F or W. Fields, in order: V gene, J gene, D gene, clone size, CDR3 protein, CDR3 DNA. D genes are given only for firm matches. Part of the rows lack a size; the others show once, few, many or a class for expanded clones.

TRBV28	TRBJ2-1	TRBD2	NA	CASSAVAGERYNEQFF	TGTGCCAGCAGTGCAGTAGCGGGAGAACGGTACAATGAGCAGTTCTTC
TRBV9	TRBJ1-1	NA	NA	CASSVAGQGLGAFF	TGTGCCAGCAGCGTAGCTGGTCAGGGGCTAGGAGCTTTCTTT
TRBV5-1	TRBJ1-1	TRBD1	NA	CASSSPDRGDTEAFF	TGCGCCAGCAGCTCCCCGGACAGGGGGGACACTGAAGCTTTCTTT
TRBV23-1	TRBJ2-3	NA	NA	CASSQSAGPGTDTQYF	TGCGCCAGCAGTCAATCGGCGGGGCCCGGCACAGATACGCAGTATTTT
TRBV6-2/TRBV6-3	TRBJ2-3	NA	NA	CASSYPPAVLTDTQYF	TGTGCCAGCAGTTACCCCCCCGCAGTTCTCACAGATACGCAGTATTTT
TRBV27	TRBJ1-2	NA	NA	CASSTTANYGYTF	TGTGCCAGCAGTACGACAGCTAACTATGGCTACACCTTC
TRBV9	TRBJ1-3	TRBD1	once	CASSGRDSSPGNTIYF	TGTGCCAGCAGCGGTCGGGACAGTTCGCCCGGAAACACCATATATTTT
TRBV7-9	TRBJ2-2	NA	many	CASSLHANTGELFF	TGTGCCAGCAGCTTACACGCGAACACCGGGGAGCTGTTTTTT
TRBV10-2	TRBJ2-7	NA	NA	CASSPLGYEQYF	TGCGCCAGCAGCCCCTTGGGCTACGAGCAGTACTTC
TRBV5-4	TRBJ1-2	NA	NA	CASSQGPYGYTF	TGTGCCAGCAGCCAGGGGCCCTATGGCTACACCTTC
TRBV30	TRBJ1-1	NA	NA	CAWSRGESMNTEAFF	TGTGCCTGGAGTAGGGGGGAGAGCATGAACACTGAAGCTTTCTTT
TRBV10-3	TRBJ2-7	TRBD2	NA	CAISGPEGRGSYEQYF	TGTGCCATCAGTGGCCCCGAGGGGCGGGGGAGCTACGAGCAGTACTTC
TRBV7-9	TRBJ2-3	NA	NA	CASSGRATPGTDTQYF	TGTGCCAGCTCGGGAAGAGCGACCCCGGGGACAGATACGCAGTATTTT
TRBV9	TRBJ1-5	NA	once	CASSVDPNQPQHF	TGTGCCAGCAGCGTAGACCCCAATCAGCCCCAGCATTTT
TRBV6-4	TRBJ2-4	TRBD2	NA	CASSGSGRASRIQYF	TGTGCCAGCAGTGGTAGCGGGAGGGCCTCTAGAATTCAGTACTTC
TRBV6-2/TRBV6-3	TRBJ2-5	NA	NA	CASSYGQTQYF	TGTGCCAGCAGTTATGGGCAGACCCAGTACTTC
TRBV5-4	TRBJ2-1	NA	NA	CASSLSQGLTYNEQFF	TGTGCCAGCAGCTTGTCACAGGGACTCACCTACAATGAGCAGTTCTTC
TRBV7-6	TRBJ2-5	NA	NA	CASSGGLISETQYF	TGTGCCAGCAGCGGGGGACTGATTAGCGAGACCCAGTACTTC
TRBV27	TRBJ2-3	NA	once	CASSLVPYLSADTQYF	TGTGCCAGCAGTTTAGTGCCCTACCTTAGTGCAGATACGCAGTATTTT
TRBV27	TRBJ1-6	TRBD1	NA	CASSDGTALGPLHF	TGTGCCAGCAGTGACGGGACAGCGTTGGGACCCCTCCACTTT
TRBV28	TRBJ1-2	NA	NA	CASSARGVAYGYTF	TGTGCCAGCAGTGCAAGGGGGGTTGCCTATGGCTACACCTTC
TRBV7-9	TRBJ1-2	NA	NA	CASSLEYGYTF	TGTGCCAGCAGCTTGGAATATGGCTACACCTTC
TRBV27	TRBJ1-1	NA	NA	CASRPGGGTEAFF	TGTGCCAGCAGGCCCGGGGGAGGCACTGAAGCTTTCTTT
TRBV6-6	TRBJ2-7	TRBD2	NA	CASSRGLAGAGGQYF	TGTGCCAGCAGTAGGGGACTAGCGGGAGCGGGGGGGCAGTACTTC
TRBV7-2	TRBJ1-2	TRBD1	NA	CASSLGGGRGPYGYTF	TGTGCCAGCAGCTTAGGGGGAGGCAGGGGGCCGTACGGCTACACCTTC
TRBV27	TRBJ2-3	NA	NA	CASSLSWGRGADTQYF	TGTGCCAGCAGTTTATCTTGGGGGCGCGGTGCAGATACGCAGTATTTT
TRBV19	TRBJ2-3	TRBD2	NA	CASNAGDTDTQYF	TGTGCCAGTAACGCGGGGGACACAGATACGCAGTATTTT
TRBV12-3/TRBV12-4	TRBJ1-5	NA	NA	CASSLDTHQPQHF	TGTGCCAGCAGTTTGGACACCCATCAGCCCCAGCATTTT
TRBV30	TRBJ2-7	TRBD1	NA	CAWSQTPGTGHYEQYF	TGTGCCTGGAGTCAAACGCCCGGGACAGGACACTACGAGCAGTACTTC
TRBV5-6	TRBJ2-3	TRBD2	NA	CASSLVGTSERTDTQYF	TGTGCCAGCAGCTTGGTAGGGACTAGCGAACGCACAGATACGCAGTATTTT
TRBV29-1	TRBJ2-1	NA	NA	CSVGTPDRFNNEQFF	TGCAGCGTGGGAACTCCAGATAGGTTCAACAATGAGCAGTTCTTC
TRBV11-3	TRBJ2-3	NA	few	CASSLQVGTDTQYF	TGTGCCAGCAGCTTACAAGTGGGAACAGATACGCAGTATTTT
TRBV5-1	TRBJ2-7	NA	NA	CASHSGIGVYEQYF	TGCGCCAGCCATAGCGGCATAGGTGTCTACGAGCAGTACTTC
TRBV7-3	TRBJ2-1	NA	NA	CASSSYSGLSYNEQFF	TGTGCCAGCAGCTCCTACTCGGGACTCTCCTACAATGAGCAGTTCTTC
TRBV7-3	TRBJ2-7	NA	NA	CASSMGDPYEQYF	TGTGCCAGTTCCATGGGAGACCCCTACGAGCAGTACTTC
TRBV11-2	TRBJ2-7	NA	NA	CASSFNQGLIYEQYF	TGTGCCAGCAGCTTTAATCAGGGCCTCATCTACGAGCAGTACTTC
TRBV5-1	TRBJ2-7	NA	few	CASSLSTGNSYEQYF	TGCGCCAGCAGCTTGTCGACAGGTAACTCCTACGAGCAGTACTTC
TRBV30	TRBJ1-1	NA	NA	CAWSVPRGVLNTEAFF	TGTGCCTGGAGTGTCCCCCGGGGGGTTTTGAACACTGAAGCTTTCTTT
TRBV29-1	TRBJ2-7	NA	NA	CSVERSYEQYF	TGCAGCGTTGAACGTTCCTACGAGCAGTACTTC
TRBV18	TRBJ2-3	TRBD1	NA	CASSPSGGRTDTQYF	TGTGCCAGCTCACCGTCAGGGGGCAGGACAGATACGCAGTATTTT
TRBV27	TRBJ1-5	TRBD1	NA	CASSSSGTGGTQPQHF	TGTGCCAGCAGTTCCTCCGGGACAGGGGGCACTCAGCCCCAGCATTTT
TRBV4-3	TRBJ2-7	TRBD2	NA	CASSQGTSGSSDRSVQYF	TGCGCCAGCAGCCAAGGGACTAGCGGGAGCTCTGATCGGTCGGTGCAGTACTTC
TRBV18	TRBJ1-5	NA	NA	CASSTQGYQPQHF	TGTGCCAGCTCAACACAGGGTTATCAGCCCCAGCATTTT
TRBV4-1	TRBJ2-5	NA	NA	CASSQDPGQETQYF	TGCGCCAGCAGCCAAGATCCAGGGCAAGAGACCCAGTACTTC
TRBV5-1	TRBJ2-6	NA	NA	CASRFQYSGANVLTF	TGCGCCAGCAGATTTCAATACTCTGGGGCCAACGTCCTGACTTTC
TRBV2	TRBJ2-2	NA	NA	CASVVDLRATGELFF	TGTGCCAGCGTGGTGGACCTACGGGCCACCGGGGAGCTGTTTTTT